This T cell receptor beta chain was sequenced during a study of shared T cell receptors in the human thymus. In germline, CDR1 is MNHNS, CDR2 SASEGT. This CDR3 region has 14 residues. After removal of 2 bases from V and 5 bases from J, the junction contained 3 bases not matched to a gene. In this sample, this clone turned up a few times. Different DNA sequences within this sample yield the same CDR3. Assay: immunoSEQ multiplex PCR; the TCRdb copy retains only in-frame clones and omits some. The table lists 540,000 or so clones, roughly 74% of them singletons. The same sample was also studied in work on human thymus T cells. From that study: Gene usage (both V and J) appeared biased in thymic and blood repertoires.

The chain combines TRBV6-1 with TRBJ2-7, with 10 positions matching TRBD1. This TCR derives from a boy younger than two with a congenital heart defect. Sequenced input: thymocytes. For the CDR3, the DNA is TGTGCCAGCAGTGAAAGGGACAGGGGCCACGAGCAGTACTTC. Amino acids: CASSERDRGHEQYF.